The rows below give T cell receptor beta chains drawn from one sample of a study of blood T cell repertoires in COVID-19. Sequencing used immunoSEQ multiplex PCR; TCRdb keeps in-frame clones, though not all of them. The table has around 140,000 clones, around 90% seen once; the top ten hold 1.5%. Sequences were obtained from peripheral blood. These receptors were collected from a woman aged 60-70 years with acute or convalescent COVID-19. The CDR3 runs from the conserved cysteine through the conserved F or W. The D gene is left open where the match is weak. Clone size appears in some rows only: once, few, many, or a class for an expanded clone.

clone size	D gene	V gene	CDR3 length	J gene	CDR3 DNA	CDR3 protein
.	.	TRBV30	16	TRBJ2-2	TGTGCCTGGAGTGTAGAACCTCCGGAGGAGGCCGGGGAGCTGTTTTTT	CAWSVEPPEEAGELFF
.	TRBD2	TRBV7-2	16	TRBJ2-7	TGTGCCAGCAGCTTCGTCGGCGGGGGGCGCTCCTACGAGCAGTACTTC	CASSFVGGGRSYEQYF
.	.	TRBV7-9	16	TRBJ1-5	TGTGCCAGCAGCTTAGGCGGCAGGGGTTCCTATCAGCCCCAGCATTTT	CASSLGGRGSYQPQHF
once	.	TRBV25-1	17	TRBJ1-3	TGTGCCAGCAGTGGGCCCCCCCAGAGACTCTCTGGAAACACCATATATTTT	CASSGPPQRLSGNTIYF
.	.	TRBV19	12	TRBJ1-2	TGTGCCAGTACCCCCGGGACAATTGGCTACACCTTC	CASTPGTIGYTF
.	TRBD1	TRBV9	18	TRBJ2-1	TGTGCCAGCAGCGTAGAGGATCCCGGGACAGGGTGGTCGAATGAGCAGTTCTTC	CASSVEDPGTGWSNEQFF
.	TRBD2	TRBV7-2	16	TRBJ2-5	TGTGCCAGCAGCACGCGACTAGCGGGGGGCCAAGAGACCCAGTACTTC	CASSTRLAGGQETQYF
.	TRBD1	TRBV6-5	15	TRBJ2-7	TGTGCCAGCAGTACCCGGGACAGGCGCGCCTACGAGCAGTACTTC	CASSTRDRRAYEQYF
.	TRBD2	TRBV5-1	15	TRBJ2-3	TGCGCCAGCAGCGGAACTAGCGGGGGGGCCGATACGCAGTATTTT	CASSGTSGGADTQYF
.	.	TRBV28	12	TRBJ2-3	TGTGCCAGCAGTCGAGGTCTCGATACGCAGTATTTT	CASSRGLDTQYF
.	TRBD2	TRBV5-5	15	TRBJ2-7	TGTGCCAGCAGGGAAGGACTAGCGGAGCTAGACGAGCAGTACTTC	CASREGLAELDEQYF
.	TRBD1	TRBV5-1	15	TRBJ2-7	TGCGCCAGCAGCTTGTCCGGGACAGGGACGTACGAGCAGTACTTC	CASSLSGTGTYEQYF
.	.	TRBV21-1	18	TRBJ1-4	TGTGCCAGCAGCAAAGGGCAGGACAGGGTGGATAGTAATGAAAAACTGTTTTTT	CASSKGQDRVDSNEKLFF
once	TRBD1	TRBV4-1	16	TRBJ2-3	TGCGCCAGCAGCCAAGAACAGGGGCCTAGCACAGATACGCAGTATTTT	CASSQEQGPSTDTQYF
.	.	TRBV12-3/TRBV12-4	13	TRBJ1-1	TGTGCCAGCAGTATAACAGGGTATCACGTCGCTTTCTTT	CASSITGYHVAFF
.	.	TRBV28	17	TRBJ2-1	TGTGCCAGCAGTCCCAGAGTGGGCAGGGTGTTTTACAATGAGCAGTTCTTC	CASSPRVGRVFYNEQFF
.	.	TRBV27	15	TRBJ2-6	TGTGCCAGCACCTCCCGAGGCTCTGGGGCCAACGTCCTGACTTTC	CASTSRGSGANVLTF
.	TRBD2	TRBV5-1	16	TRBJ2-5	TGCGCCAGCAGCTTGTTCGGGAGGGGTGGTCAAGAGACCCAGTACTTC	CASSLFGRGGQETQYF
.	.	TRBV12-3/TRBV12-4	13	TRBJ2-1	TGTGCCAGCAGTTCCGACCAGGGGAGTGAGCAGTTCTTC	CASSSDQGSEQFF
.	.	TRBV15	14	TRBJ1-4	TGTGCCACCAGCAGAGCTTGGGGAGGCGAAAAACTGTTTTTT	CATSRAWGGEKLFF
.	.	TRBV5-1	14	TRBJ1-1	TGCGCCAGCAGCTCAGATGGACAGAACACTGAAGCTTTCTTT	CASSSDGQNTEAFF
.	TRBD1	TRBV18	14	TRBJ1-6	TGTGCCAGCTCAGACAGGGACAGTAATTCACCCCTCCACTTT	CASSDRDSNSPLHF
few	.	TRBV28	12	TRBJ1-1	TGTGCCAGCAGGGTAGGGAGCACTGAAGCTTTCTTT	CASRVGSTEAFF
.	TRBD2	TRBV5-4	15	TRBJ2-3	TGTGCCAGCAGCTTGGCAGCGGGGGACACAGATACGCAGTATTTT	CASSLAAGDTDTQYF
.	TRBD2	TRBV18	15	TRBJ2-3	TGTGCCAGCTCACCCCTAGGACTAGCAACAGATACGCAGTATTTT	CASSPLGLATDTQYF
.	.	TRBV18	16	TRBJ2-3	TGTGCCAGCTCAGATGGCCTGTCGGCAGGGACAGATACGCAGTATTTT	CASSDGLSAGTDTQYF
.	.	TRBV30	13	TRBJ2-2	TGTGCCTGGAGTCACAGGGTCGACGGGGAGCTGTTTTTT	CAWSHRVDGELFF
.	.	TRBV19	13	TRBJ2-5	TGTGCCAGTAGTATCACAGGGTTGGGGACCCAGTACTTC	CASSITGLGTQYF
.	TRBD1	TRBV3-1/TRBV3-2	15	TRBJ2-7	TGTGCCAGCAGCCTTCCCGACAGGGGAGTTTACGAGCAGTACTTC	CASSLPDRGVYEQYF
.	.	TRBV2	12	TRBJ2-4	TGTGCCAGCAGTGGGATGAGGTCGGTTCAGTACTTC	CASSGMRSVQYF
.	.	TRBV30	13	TRBJ1-1	TGTGCCTGGAGTTCGGAGGAAAACACTGAAGCTTTCTTT	CAWSSEENTEAFF
.	TRBD1	TRBV7-9	15	TRBJ1-2	TGTGCCAGCAGCCCGTACGGGACAGGGGATTTTGGCTACACCTTC	CASSPYGTGDFGYTF
few	.	TRBV18	15	TRBJ1-1	TGTGCCAGCTCACCGCCGGGTCCTACTTACACTGAAGCTTTCTTT	CASSPPGPTYTEAFF
.	.	TRBV15	14	TRBJ1-3	TGTGCCACCAGCAGAGATCTTCCCGGAAACACCATATATTTT	CATSRDLPGNTIYF
.	TRBD1	TRBV19	15	TRBJ1-5	TGTGCCAGTAGTATCGGCCCGGACAGGTCACAGCCCCAGCATTTT	CASSIGPDRSQPQHF
.	TRBD1	TRBV7-3	13	TRBJ1-1	TGTGCCAGCAGCAAGGACAGGGGAGCTGAAGCTTTCTTT	CASSKDRGAEAFF
.	TRBD1	TRBV2	15	TRBJ1-2	TGTGCCAGCAGGATTACCGGGACAGCCAACTATGGCTACACCTTC	CASRITGTANYGYTF
.	.	TRBV21-1	16	TRBJ1-6	TGTGCCAGCAGCAAAAGTTGGACAGGGATTAATTCACCCCTCCACTTT	CASSKSWTGINSPLHF
.	TRBD1	TRBV2	14	TRBJ1-5	TGTGCCAGCTCACAGGGGGATGGCAATCAGCCCCAGCATTTT	CASSQGDGNQPQHF
.	.	TRBV15	15	TRBJ1-1	TGTGCCACCAGCAGGCGGGGGCGCTTGTTCACTGAAGCTTTCTTT	CATSRRGRLFTEAFF
.	TRBD1	TRBV6-5	14	TRBJ2-2	TGTGCCAGCACCAGACAGGGGGACACCGGGGAGCTGTTTTTT	CASTRQGDTGELFF
.	TRBD1	TRBV7-6	17	TRBJ1-2	TGTGCCAGCAGCTTAGGCGGCAGGGGGCCCTCTGACTATGGCTACACCTTC	CASSLGGRGPSDYGYTF
.	TRBD1	TRBV5-1	15	TRBJ2-7	TGCGCCAGCAGCCCTATGGGGACAGGGGGCCTCGAGCAGTACTTC	CASSPMGTGGLEQYF
.	.	TRBV19	15	TRBJ1-2	TGTGCCAGTAGTAACTATCAGGGCTCCACTGGAGGCTACACCTTC	CASSNYQGSTGGYTF
.	.	TRBV5-1	15	TRBJ1-2	TGCGCCAGCAGCTCTCAGGACAGCCCATTCGGTGGCTACACCTTC	CASSSQDSPFGGYTF
.	.	TRBV15	14	TRBJ1-5	TGTGCCACCAGTTTCGCGTTGCGGAATCAGCCCCAGCATTTT	CATSFALRNQPQHF
.	TRBD2	TRBV4-3	15	TRBJ2-2	TGCGCCAGCAGCCTTTGGACTAGTCTTACCGGGGAGCTGTTTTTT	CASSLWTSLTGELFF
.	TRBD2	TRBV4-3	16	TRBJ2-1	TGCGCCAGCAGCCAGTTAGCGGGGGGGGTGCAAACTAAGCAGTTCTTC	CASSQLAGGVQTKQFF
.	TRBD1	TRBV19	14	TRBJ2-4	TGTGCCAGTAGTTTGTGGACAGGGGAAAACATTCAGTACTTC	CASSLWTGENIQYF
few	.	TRBV28	14	TRBJ1-1	TGTGCCAGCAGTTTTCATCCAAGCCCGAAAGAAGCTTTCTTT	CASSFHPSPKEAFF
.	.	TRBV21-1	14	TRBJ1-5	TGTGCCAGCAGGCCTAGAGGATCGGAACAGCCCCAGCATTTT	CASRPRGSEQPQHF
.	.	TRBV5-1	15	TRBJ1-2	TGCGCCAGCAGCCCGCTCGACGGAGCTGACTATGGCTACACCTTC	CASSPLDGADYGYTF
.	.	TRBV11-3	13	TRBJ2-1	TGTGCCAGCAGCTTAGTAGGGCGAGGGGAGCAGTTCTTC	CASSLVGRGEQFF
once	TRBD1	TRBV10-3	16	TRBJ2-7	TGTGCCATCAGTGGGACCGGACAGGGGTCCACCTACGAGCAGTACTTC	CAISGTGQGSTYEQYF